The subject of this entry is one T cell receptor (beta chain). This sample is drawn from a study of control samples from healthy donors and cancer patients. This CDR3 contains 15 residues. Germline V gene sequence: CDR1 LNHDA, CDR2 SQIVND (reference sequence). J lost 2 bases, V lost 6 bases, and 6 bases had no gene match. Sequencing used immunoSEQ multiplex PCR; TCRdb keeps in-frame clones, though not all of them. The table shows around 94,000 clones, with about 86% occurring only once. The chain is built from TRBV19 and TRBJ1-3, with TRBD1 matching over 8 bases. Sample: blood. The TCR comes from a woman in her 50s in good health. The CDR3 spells CASSGRTGTGNTIYF. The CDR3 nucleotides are TGTGCCAGTAGCGGAAGGACAGGGACTGGAAACACCATATATTTT.